The rows below give T cell receptor beta chains drawn from one sample of a study of blood T cell repertoires in COVID-19. The table came from immunoSEQ multiplex PCR; TCRdb's copy has only in-frame clones and leaves some out. This table holds hundreds of thousands of clones, 85% to 90% found once. Sequenced material: peripheral blood. These receptor sequences come from a woman in her twenties or thirties with COVID-19, enrolled during active disease. The CDR3 runs from the conserved cysteine through the conserved F or W. A D gene is named only where the DNA matches it firmly. Some rows have no size entry. The others give once, few or many, or a class for an expanded clone.

d_call j_call v_call clone_size cdr3_nt cdr3_aa
- TRBJ2-4 TRBV2 - TGTGCCAGCAGTGAAAGAACGGGGAAAAACATTCAGTACTTC CASSERTGKNIQYF
- TRBJ1-2 TRBV11-3 - TGTGCCAGCAGCTTAGATGGAACAGCAGGTGGCTACACCTTC CASSLDGTAGGYTF
TRBD1 TRBJ1-5 TRBV7-2 - TGTGCCAGCAGCCTAACAGGGGGCAATCAGCCCCAGCATTTT CASSLTGGNQPQHF
TRBD2 TRBJ2-7 TRBV6-5 once TGTGCCAGCAGTCCACCCCCGACGGGGGGCTACGAGCAGTACTTC CASSPPPTGGYEQYF
TRBD1 TRBJ1-5 TRBV5-1 once TGCGCCAGCAGCCGGGACAGCCTAAATCAGCCCCAGCATTTT CASSRDSLNQPQHF
- TRBJ1-5 TRBV28 - TGTGCCAGCAGACTACGACAGGATCTTAGCAATCAGCCCCAGCATTTT CASRLRQDLSNQPQHF
- TRBJ1-2 TRBV9 - TGTGCCAGCAGTCCACAACTCAACAGGGAGAAGGGCTACACCTTC CASSPQLNREKGYTF
- TRBJ1-5 TRBV9 few TGTGCCAGCAGCCAACAGACAAACGGGGTGGGCAGCTGGCCTAGCAATCAGCCCCAGCATTTT CASSQQTNGVGSWPSNQPQHF
- TRBJ1-1 TRBV3-1/TRBV3-2 - TGTGCCAGCAGCCAAGATGAAGGGGTGCGCACTGAAGCTTTCTTT CASSQDEGVRTEAFF
- TRBJ1-2 TRBV5-1 - TGCGCCAGCAGCTTGGGCCAGGGCCGCTACACCTTC CASSLGQGRYTF
TRBD1 TRBJ2-7 TRBV19 - TGTGCCAGTATGGGGACAGGGCGGGACGAGCAGTACTTC CASMGTGRDEQYF
TRBD1 TRBJ2-7 TRBV28 - TGTGCCACCTCACAGGGGGTTGTCTACGAGCAGTACTTC CATSQGVVYEQYF
TRBD2 TRBJ2-7 TRBV7-8 once TGTGCCAGCAGCGAGGGAGGGTCCTCCTACGAGCAGTACTTC CASSEGGSSYEQYF
TRBD1 TRBJ2-5 TRBV14 - TGTGCCAGCAGCCGATACAGGGGTGAGACCCAGTACTTC CASSRYRGETQYF
TRBD2 TRBJ2-2 TRBV9 - TGTGCCAGCAGCTCCCATGGGGGGGTAAACACCGGGGAGCTGTTTTTT CASSSHGGVNTGELFF